A selection of T cell receptor beta chains follows, all from one sample in a study of T cells in Graves' hyperthyroidism and ophthalmopathy. TCRdb recomputed calls from the multiplex PCR reads with MiXCR, one row per CDR3 protein. The sample records around 600,000 distinct CDR3 sequences, 14% being singletons. Specimen: blood. The receptors stem from a woman between 18 and 29 years old with Graves' ophthalmopathy. Both conserved end residues are trimmed from each CDR3.

v_call	j_call	cdr3_aa
TRBV19	TRBJ2-2	ASRGQRYTGELF
TRBV4-3	TRBJ2-7	ASSQGRYRRSYEQY
TRBV7-2	TRBJ2-5	ASTLGSETQY
TRBV2	TRBJ2-3	ASRGQELGTDTQY
TRBV7-2	TRBJ2-3	ASSSSGATDTQY
TRBV18	TRBJ1-4	ASSPYGGEATNEKLF
TRBV2	TRBJ1-1	ATTQGLAEAF
TRBV2	TRBJ2-7	ASSLQKGTGGSGSYEQY
TRBV14	TRBJ2-7	ASSQDGWGEVVTYEQY
TRBV20-1	TRBJ2-5	SARDGDGGKRTQY
TRBV20-1	TRBJ2-1	SAQGASGRDVNEQF
TRBV11-2	TRBJ2-2	ASSSPLTLNTGELF
TRBV9	TRBJ2-2	ASSRLTNTGELF
TRBV24-1	TRBJ2-5	ATSDRGLAGGRETQY
TRBV20-1	TRBJ2-7	SARDETGPSPYEQY
TRBV28	TRBJ2-7	ASVSRRDYPYEQY
TRBV19	TRBJ2-1	ASSIKNENEQF
TRBV6-1	TRBJ1-1	ASRFRKTGITEAF
TRBV6-1	TRBJ1-2	ASNPDPTRRTGGYT
TRBV7-9	TRBJ2-7	ASGPQQGSKQY
TRBV6-1	TRBJ2-2	ASQRGGQNTGDLF
TRBV19	TRBJ2-2	ASSSGLAGGTPNTGELF
TRBV27	TRBJ2-7	ASRLQGYSYEQY
TRBV6-2/TRBV6-3	TRBJ1-1	ASRIQGNTEAF
TRBV11-2	TRBJ1-2	ASRKSGQANYGYT
TRBV19	TRBJ2-1	ASSIEAWRSGRGPHNEQF
TRBV10-3	TRBJ2-7	AIRRGQNSYEQY
TRBV7-8	TRBJ2-2	ASSFGGANTGELF
TRBV28	TRBJ1-1	ASSLEHMNTEAF
TRBV19	TRBJ2-7	ASSIRLAGGLPYEQY
TRBV14	TRBJ1-1	ASRLKGGRTEAF
TRBV28	TRBJ1-1	ASSFGREAF
TRBV9	TRBJ1-6	ASSVEGQYNSPLH
TRBV27	TRBJ2-7	ASRTGASYEQY